This TCR beta chain is from a study of molecular identifiers for immune sequencing clone quantification. Regarding the study as a whole: Because of identical TCR molecules sharing a barcode, sizes of highly expanded clones could be underestimated.

Via MiXCR, TCRdb re-called the PCR reads, giving one row per CDR3 protein. The sample includes approximately 680,000 distinct CDR3 sequences, roughly 23% of them seen just once. The ends were cut back, 3 bases at V and 3 bases at J, with 15 bases in the middle. The germline CDR1 and CDR2 sequences are GTSNPN and SVGIG (reference sequence). The CDR3 has 14 amino acids. This clonotype appeared a few times. The antigen remains undetermined. The sequence was collected from a human donor in good health. Some libraries in this study had Jurkat cell RNA spiked in. This rearrangement joins TRBV30 to TRBJ2-7; no reliable D call. The specimen was naive CD8+ T cells from blood, with Jurkat cell RNA spiked in. Subset: FACS-sorted CD8+CD4-CCR7+CD45RA+ naive T cells. In DNA form, the CDR3 reads TGTGCCTGGAGCGGAACACCCACCCACTACGAGCAGTACTTC. This encodes CAWSGTPTHYEQYF. Variable domain in full (rest from reference TRBV30 and TRBJ2-7): SQTIHQWPATLVQPVGSPLSLECTVEGTSNPNLYWYRQAAGRGLQLLFYSVGIGQISSEVPQNLSASRPQDRQFILSSKKLLLSDSGFYLCAWSGTPTHYEQYFGPGTRLTVT.